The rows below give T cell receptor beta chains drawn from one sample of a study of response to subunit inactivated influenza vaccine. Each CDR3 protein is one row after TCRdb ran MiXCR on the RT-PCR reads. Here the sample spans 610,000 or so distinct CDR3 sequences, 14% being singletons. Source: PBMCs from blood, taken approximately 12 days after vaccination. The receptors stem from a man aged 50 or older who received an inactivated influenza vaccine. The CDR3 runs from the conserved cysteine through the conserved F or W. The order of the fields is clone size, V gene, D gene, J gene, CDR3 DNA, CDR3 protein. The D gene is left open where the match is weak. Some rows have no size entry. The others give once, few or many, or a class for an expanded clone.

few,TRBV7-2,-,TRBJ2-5,TGTGCCAGCAGCCCACGGGGAGCGGGGACACAAGAGACCCAGTACTTC,CASSPRGAGTQETQYF
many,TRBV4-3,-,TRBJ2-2,TGCGCCAGCAGCCAAGATCGTAGCGGTCTTAACACCGGGGAGCTGTTTTTT,CASSQDRSGLNTGELFF
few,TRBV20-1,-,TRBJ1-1,TGCAGTGTTCAGAGGAGCAGGGCGAACACTGAAGCTTTCTTT,CSVQRSRANTEAFF
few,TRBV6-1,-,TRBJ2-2,TGTGCCAGCAGTGATCGGGGCTGGGGGGCGGTAACCGGGGAGCTGTTTTTT,CASSDRGWGAVTGELFF
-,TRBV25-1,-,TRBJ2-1,TGTGCCAGCAGTGATCCCCGGGCAGCCTACAATGAGCAGTTCTTC,CASSDPRAAYNEQFF
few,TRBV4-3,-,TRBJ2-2,TGCGCCAGCAGCCCCGGCGGCAGGGTAGGAGCCGGGGAGCTGTTTTTT,CASSPGGRVGAGELFF
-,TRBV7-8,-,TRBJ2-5,TGTGCCAGCAGCCCGCCGGGGGCGGGGACCCAGTACTTC,CASSPPGAGTQYF
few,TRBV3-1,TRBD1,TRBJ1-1,TGTGCCAGCACCTCAGGGGGAACGGGCACTGAAGCTTTCTTT,CASTSGGTGTEAFF
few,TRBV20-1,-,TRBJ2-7,TGCAGTGCTAGAGCCTTGGATAGGTACGAGCAGTACTTC,CSARALDRYEQYF
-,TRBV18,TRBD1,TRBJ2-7,TGTGCCAGCTCACCTGACAGGGGGCGAAGCGAGCAGTACTTC,CASSPDRGRSEQYF
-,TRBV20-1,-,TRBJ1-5,TGCAGTGCTAGGAGTCCAGGGGACCAGCCCCAGCATTTT,CSARSPGDQPQHF
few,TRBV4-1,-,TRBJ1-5,TGCGCCAGCAGCCAAGGGGACCCTGGGGCTCAGCCCCAGCATTTT,CASSQGDPGAQPQHF
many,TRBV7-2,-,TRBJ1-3,TGTGCCAGCAGCCCGCGGGCCTATGGAAACACCATATATTTT,CASSPRAYGNTIYF
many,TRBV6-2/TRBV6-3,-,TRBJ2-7,TGTGCCAGCGGATCGTGGGGCGCTTATAGCGGAACCTCCTACGAGCAGTACTTC,CASGSWGAYSGTSYEQYF
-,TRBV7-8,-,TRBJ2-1,TGTGCCAGCAGCCCCCCGAGGCACCCCTCCTACAATGAGCAGTTCTTC,CASSPPRHPSYNEQFF
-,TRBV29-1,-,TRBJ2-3,TGCAGCGTTGAGCCCGGTAGCACAGATACGCAGTATTTT,CSVEPGSTDTQYF
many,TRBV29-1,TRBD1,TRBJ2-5,TGCAGCGTTCATCGGGACAGGGTGTACCAAGAGACCCAGTACTTC,CSVHRDRVYQETQYF
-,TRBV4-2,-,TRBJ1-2,TGTGCCAGCAGCCGACAAAGCGGTCTTCGGGGGGATGGCTACACCTTC,CASSRQSGLRGDGYTF